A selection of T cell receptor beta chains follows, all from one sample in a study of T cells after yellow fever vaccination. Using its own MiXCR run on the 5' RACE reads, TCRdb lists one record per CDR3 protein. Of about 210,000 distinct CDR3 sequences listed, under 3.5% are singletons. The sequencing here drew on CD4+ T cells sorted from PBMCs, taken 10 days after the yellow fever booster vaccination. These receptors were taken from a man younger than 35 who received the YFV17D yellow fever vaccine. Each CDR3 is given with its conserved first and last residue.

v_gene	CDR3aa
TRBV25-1	CASSELEYSGNTIYF
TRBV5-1	CASSLGGQRSDTQYF
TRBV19	CASSIRTSTRNIQYF
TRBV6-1	CATKRGQELNQPQHF
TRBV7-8	CASSLNTGQGNTIYF
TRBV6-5	CASTKNRGNSPLHF
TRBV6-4	CASSPSGAGGQPQHF
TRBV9	CASSATVTNEKLFF
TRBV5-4	CASSQTKGGDTQYF
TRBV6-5	CASRGQAYEQYF
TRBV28	CASTVDPNYGYTF
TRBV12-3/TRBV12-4	CASSLDGRKVDGYTF
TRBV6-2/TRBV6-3	CASSYSQGRTEAFF
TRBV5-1	CASSDIAGGNEQFF
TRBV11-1	CASSLETGAFPYEQYF
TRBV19	CASSPPTRYEQYF
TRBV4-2	CASRTTVGDSPLHF
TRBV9	CASSGVGRTVTEAFF
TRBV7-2	CASSVQGGGGYTF
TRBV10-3	CAISESVAEAFF
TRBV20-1	CSARGLASTDTQYF
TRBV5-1	CASSRQLAGGTDTQYF
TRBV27	CASSLSPPTSTDTQYF
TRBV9	CASSPYTGRTDTQYF
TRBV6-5	CAAAAGVLYEQYF
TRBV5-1	CASSVLTGDTEAFF
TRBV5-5	CASSLETSGGATWETQYF
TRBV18	CASSLNGGGRGTTEAFF
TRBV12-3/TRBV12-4	CASSPARAGNTIYF
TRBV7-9	CASSLGGSSYNSPLHF
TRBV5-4	CASSPADRGHGYTF
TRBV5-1	CASSLGEITGNTIYF
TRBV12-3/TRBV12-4	CASSLLYSNQPQHF
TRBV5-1	CASSRQGLAQYF
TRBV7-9	CAATGMNTEAFF
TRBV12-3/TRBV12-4	CASSISWTGTDTQYF
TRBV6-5	CASSPSLGRGARGTQYF
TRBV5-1	CASSFGTVSSGEKLFF
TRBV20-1	CSARVASHRNNQPQHF
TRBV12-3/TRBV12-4	CASRGAGTGELFF
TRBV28	CASRRTWTPQHF